Below are 2 T cell receptor beta chains sequenced from a single sample in a study of T-cell memory formation after mild COVID-19 (dated by TCRdb to the early 2020s). The library was built by means of 5' RACE. The instrument given in TCRdb is Illumina NovaSeq 6000. TCRdb reprocessing: public reads trimmed at Q25 with fastp, clones called with MiXCR, in-frame beta chains kept. Rows are combined by CDR3 protein, so each entry shows the most common genes and DNA. The sample data list some 45,000 distinct CDR3 sequences, and roughly a quarter of these were observed just once. Of the sample, roughly two fifths is held by the ten largest clones. Material: PBMCs or a T cell subset sorted from them (not recorded which). Source of these receptors: a man aged 18 to 30 who had mild COVID-19 (a few samples of this study predate the infection). The sample titles of this study are shuffled in the database, so cell type and time point are left out; the donor was told from shared clones.

This clonotype was counted between two and nine times. This chain links TRBV10-3 with TRBJ2-7; 8 bases align to TRBD1. The V segment lost 6 bases and the J segment 2 bases; nucleotides outside the gene matches: 9. From germline, CDR1 is ENHRY and CDR2 SYGVKD. The CDR3 runs 15 residues. The CDR3 sequence: CAISYGQGPTYEQYF. The CDR3 coding sequence is TGTGCCATCAGCTACGGACAGGGACCTACCTACGAGCAGTACTTC.

The V gene is TRBV29-1, the J gene TRBJ2-2; a possible D gene is TRBD2 (5 bases). V was shortened by 5 bases and J by 0 bases, with 10 bases between the two germline ends. The length of the CDR3 is 14 residues. Germline V gene lookup returns CDR1 SQVTM and CDR2 ANQGSEA. The CDR3 DNA sequence: TGCAGCGTTTGTAGGGAGACGAACACCGGGGAGCTGTTTTTT. It translates to CSVCRETNTGELFF.